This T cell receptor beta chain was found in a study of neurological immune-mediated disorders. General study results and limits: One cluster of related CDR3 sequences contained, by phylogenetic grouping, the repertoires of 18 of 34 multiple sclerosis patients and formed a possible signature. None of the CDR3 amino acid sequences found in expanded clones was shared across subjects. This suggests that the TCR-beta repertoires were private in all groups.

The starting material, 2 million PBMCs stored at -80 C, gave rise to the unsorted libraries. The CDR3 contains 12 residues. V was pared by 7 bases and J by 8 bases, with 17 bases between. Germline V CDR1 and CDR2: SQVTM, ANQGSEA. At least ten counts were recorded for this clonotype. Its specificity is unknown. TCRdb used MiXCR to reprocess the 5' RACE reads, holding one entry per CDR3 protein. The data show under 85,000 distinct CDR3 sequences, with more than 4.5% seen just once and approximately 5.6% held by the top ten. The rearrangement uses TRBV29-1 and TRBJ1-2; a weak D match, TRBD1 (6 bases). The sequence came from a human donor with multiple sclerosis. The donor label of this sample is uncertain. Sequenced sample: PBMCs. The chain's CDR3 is CSAIWGPGGYTF. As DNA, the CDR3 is TGCAGCGCCATATGGGGGCCGGGGGGCTACACCTTC.